The clone carrying this T cell receptor (beta chain) showed up just a few times. The antigen remains undetermined. This specimen belongs to a study of T cell responses to AZD1222 COVID-19 vaccine. Researchers grouped second doses given at about 4 or about 12 weeks into one pool. Method: immunoSEQ multiplex PCR; TCRdb's copy keeps in-frame clones and lacks some. The sample has about 94,000 clones; roughly 85% are singletons. In germline, CDR1 is SGHTA, CDR2 FQGNSA. V lost 5 bases to trimming and J lost 5 bases; unmatched junction nucleotides: 10. The CDR3 length is 15 residues. General observations from the study: Breadth and depth of Spike-specific TCRs rose after two AZD1222 doses. Donors were mostly white British, more females; clonal diversity possibly underestimated. Just a handful of AZD1222 recipients were seropositive at baseline.

The clonotype originates from an adult who received the AZD1222 COVID-19 vaccine. This chain joins TRBV7-2 and TRBJ2-7; 9 bases align to TRBD2. The source was peripheral blood, collected 28 days after the second AZD1222 dose. The CDR3 reads CASSLGMGLAHEQYF. CDR3 DNA: TGTGCCAGCAGCCTGGGGATGGGACTAGCTCACGAGCAGTACTTC.